This T cell receptor (beta chain) derives from a study of Ad26.COV2.S vaccination and SARS-CoV-2 variants. The V gene's germline CDR1 is MNHEY and CDR2 SVGAGI. V lost 5 bases to trimming and J lost 4 bases, with 12 bases between them. CDR3 length equals 13 residues. The table lists this clone with a few counts. The treatment was: about 20 received Ad26.COV2.S at low or high dose, single or two shots; about five received placebo; per-sample allocation not given. Day 63 after the first vaccine or placebo injection was the time point for sampling. Produced via immunoSEQ multiplex PCR; TCRdb's table is partial and in-frame only. Altogether over 200,000 clones are present, approximately 87% being singletons, with the ten largest covering about 11%.

This sequence joins TRBV6-5 and TRBJ2-7, with D possibly being TRBD1 (6 bases). This sequence originates from a person between 18 and 60 years old who received the Ad26.COV2.S COVID-19 vaccine or a placebo. The input for sequencing was peripheral blood, taken in a trial of Ad26.COV2.S vaccine versus placebo. The DNA for the CDR3 is TGTGCCAGCAGTCTAGGACAGTCGTACGAGCAGTACTTC. Translated, it gives CASSLGQSYEQYF.